This paragraph reports one T cell receptor (beta chain). The antigen remains unidentified. These data belong to a study of T cell responses to AZD1222 COVID-19 vaccine. The V end lost 4 bases, the J end lost 5 bases, and 8 bases lay between the germline ends. This CDR3 spans 11 amino acids. Germline CDR1 reads SQVTM; CDR2 reads ANQGSEA. TCRdb keeps only in-frame clones here, not all; method: immunoSEQ multiplex PCR. The table has 95,000 to 150,000 clones, approximately 87% seen once. Whole-study results and caveats: With two AZD1222 doses given, Spike-specific TCR breadth and depth both rose. Distributed over spike, vaccine-associated CD4 TCRs predominated at 160-218 and 743-854. Baseline antibody screening turned up just a handful of seropositive AZD1222 recipients.

The sample was peripheral blood, taken on day 0 of AZD1222 vaccination. The source is an adult in good health. The chain links TRBV29-1 to TRBJ2-5; no definite D call. CDR3 sequence: CSVGVLETQYF. CDR3 sequence (DNA): TGCAGCGTTGGGGTGCTGGAGACCCAGTACTTC.